Each of the 32 T cell receptor beta chains below was sequenced from the same sample in a study of blood T cell repertoires in COVID-19. Libraries were prepared by immunoSEQ multiplex PCR; TCRdb keeps only in-frame clonotypes and omits some of them. The sample holds 150,000 to 200,000 clones, over 70% seen once. What was sequenced was PBMCs or T cells enriched from blood (not recorded which). These receptors were obtained from an older woman who had recovered from COVID-19.

CDR3 nucleotides: TGTGCCAGCAGCCCGGGACTGAGCTCCTACAATGAGCAGTTCTTC. Its translation is CASSPGLSSYNEQFF. The chain combines TRBV7-3 with TRBJ2-1; D is perhaps TRBD2 (6 bases). CDR1 SGHTA and CDR2 FQGTGA come from the germline V gene. The CDR3 runs to 15 residues. V shed 5 bases and J shed 0 bases, with 11 bases lying between them.

The chain recombines TRBV7-9 with TRBJ1-2; the D gene is possibly TRBD1 (6 bases). The V gene lost 8 bases and the J gene lost 5 bases, with 18 bases spanning the gap. Germline V gene lookup returns CDR1 SEHNR and CDR2 FQNEAQ (reference sequence). The CDR3 runs 14 residues. The CDR3 region has the DNA TGTGCCAGCGGTGGGACAAACCGGTTTTATGGCTACACCTTC. It codes for CASGGTNRFYGYTF.

This chain joins TRBV27 and TRBJ2-2; D perhaps matches TRBD2 (5 bases). Trimming took 6 bases from V and 6 from J, leaving 14 bases between them. Germline CDR1 is MNHEY and CDR2 is SMNVEV (reference sequence). The length of the CDR3 is 14 residues. CDR3 DNA: TGTGCCAGCAGCCTCCGGGGTGGCGCCGGGGAGCTGTTTTTT. It encodes CASSLRGGAGELFF.

This clone was counted only a few times. The genes are TRBV7-9 and TRBJ1-1; D is possibly TRBD1 (6 bases). The CDR3 runs 13 residues. V lost 5 bases and J lost 5, with 12 bases in between. Germline lookup yields CDR1 SEHNR and CDR2 FQNEAQ (reference sequence). This chain's CDR3 is CASSGPGETEAFF. The CDR3 DNA follows: TGTGCCAGCAGCGGACCAGGGGAAACTGAAGCTTTCTTT.

V usage is TRBV9 and J usage is TRBJ2-3; D remains ambiguous. The ends were cut back, 1 base at V and 4 bases at J, with 7 bases in the middle. There are 13 residues in the CDR3. CDR1 SGDLS and CDR2 YYNGEE come from the germline V gene. The CDR3, as DNA: TGTGCCAGCAGCGTATATCTTTCAGATACGCAGTATTTT. Translation: CASSVYLSDTQYF. Using reference TRBV9 and TRBJ2-3 for the parts outside the CDR3, the full variable domain is DSGVTQTPKHLITATGQRVTLRCSPRSGDLSVYWYQQSLDQGLQFLIQYYNGEERAKGNILERFSAQQFPDLHSELNLSSLELGDSALYFCASSVYLSDTQYFGPGTRLTVL.

The rearrangement joins TRBV29-1 to TRBJ2-1; 8 positions match TRBD1. CDR1 is SQVTM, CDR2 ANQGSEA, per germline. This CDR3 contains 13 residues. V trimming: 3 bases; J trimming: 6 bases; junction bases outside the gene matches: 4. The CDR3 DNA is TGCAGCGTTGATGGGACAGGCGTCAATGAGCAGTTCTTC. Protein product: CSVDGTGVNEQFF.

V usage is TRBV3-1 (or the pseudogene TRBV3-2) and J usage is TRBJ2-7, with 7 bases lining up with TRBD1. This CDR3 spans 15 amino acids. CDR1 and CDR2 (germline): LGHDT, YNNKEL (reference sequence). The J segment lost 2 bases and the V segment lost 1 base, leaving 5 bases of the junction unmatched. As DNA, the CDR3 is TGTGCCAGCAGCCAAGGACCGACAGGGACCTACGAGCAGTACTTC. Translated, it gives CASSQGPTGTYEQYF.

This chain connects TRBV28 to TRBJ1-6; 7 bases agree with TRBD1. The CDR3 contains 16 residues. Germline lookup yields CDR1 MDHEN and CDR2 SYDVKM. The V and J ends lost 7 bases and 5 bases, in that order; junction bases with no gene match: 11. The CDR3 DNA reads as TGTGCCAGCACCTCCCCCGGGACAGTGAATAATTCACCCCTCCACTTT. Translation: CASTSPGTVNNSPLHF.

The chain combines TRBV29-1 with TRBJ2-5, with 9 bases that match TRBD1. The CDR3 runs 15 residues. After removal of 2 bases from V and 5 bases from J, the junction contained 9 bases not matched to a gene. The germline V gene has CDR1 SQVTM and CDR2 ANQGSEA. DNA of the CDR3: TGCAGCGTTGAAATCGGACAGGGGCAGTGGGAGACCCAGTACTTC. Translating it yields CSVEIGQGQWETQYF.

The gene calls are TRBV5-1 and TRBJ2-5, with 7 bases lining up with TRBD1. The V gene end was trimmed by 6 bases and the J gene end by 5 bases; junction bases not matched to a gene: 13. The CDR3 contains 15 residues. The V gene's germline CDR1 is SGHRS and CDR2 YFSETQ. The CDR3 loop reads CASTRQGEKYETQYF. In nucleotides, the CDR3 is TGCGCCAGCACGCGACAGGGCGAGAAGTATGAGACCCAGTACTTC.

The V call is TRBV6-5, the J call TRBJ1-5, with 7 bases lining up with TRBD1. This CDR3 region has 14 residues. V dropped 6 bases and J dropped 0; count of bases not matched to a gene: 2. Germline V gene data show CDR1 as MNHEY and CDR2 as SVGAGI. The CDR3 loop is CASRGDSSNQPQHF. The CDR3, as DNA: TGTGCCAGCAGGGGGGACAGTAGCAATCAGCCCCAGCATTTT.

J is TRBJ2-7 and V is TRBV19; TRBD2 matches 8 bases. This CDR3 has 14 amino acids. Germline V gene lookup returns CDR1 LNHDA and CDR2 SQIVND (reference sequence). Losses at the gene ends were 2 bases for V and 2 bases for J; bases not matched to a gene: 2. This CDR3 reads CASSITSGPYEQYF. The CDR3 DNA reads as TGTGCCAGTAGTATAACTAGCGGCCCCTACGAGCAGTACTTC.

The chain recombines TRBV25-1 with TRBJ2-7, with 10 bases aligning to TRBD1. CDR1 and CDR2 from the germline V gene are MGHDK and SYGVNS. The CDR3 extends over 15 amino acids. V trimming: 3 bases; J trimming: 7 bases; junction bases outside the gene matches: 9. CDR3 protein: CASSESGTGEIEQYF. The CDR3 region has the DNA TGTGCCAGCAGTGAGTCCGGGACAGGGGAGATTGAGCAGTACTTC.

The chain couples TRBV10-3 to TRBJ2-7; possibly TRBD2 for D (6 bases). Trimming took 4 bases from V and 3 from J, leaving 19 bases between them. The CDR3 is 16 residues long. Germline V lookup: CDR1 ENHRY, CDR2 SYGVKD. The CDR3 protein is CAISVGRGAGSYEQYF. CDR3 in DNA: TGTGCCATCAGTGTGGGGAGAGGGGCGGGAAGCTACGAGCAGTACTTC.

This chain uses TRBV5-5 with TRBJ2-2; tentative D call: TRBD2 (5 bases). V lost 0 bases, J lost 1 base, and 7 bases lay in between. CDR3 size: 15 residues. Germline V gene sequence: CDR1 SGHKS, CDR2 YYEKEE (reference sequence). The CDR3 spells CASSLGGGNTGELFF. The CDR3 nucleotides are TGTGCCAGCAGCTTGGGTGGAGGGAACACCGGGGAGCTGTTTTTT.

The table lists this clone with a count of one. V is TRBV30 and J is TRBJ2-5; 11 positions agree with TRBD2. V lost 2 bases to trimming and J lost 6 bases; unmatched junction nucleotides: 5. Germline CDR1 is GTSNPN and CDR2 is SVGIG (reference sequence). The CDR3 spans 14 residues. Written as DNA, the CDR3 is TGTGCCTGGAGTTTAGCGGGGGGGCGAAAGACCCAGTACTTC. It yields the protein CAWSLAGGRKTQYF.

This chain uses TRBV18 with TRBJ1-2; unclear D gene. Trimming cost V 3 bases and J 6 bases, with 8 bases left between them. There are 12 residues in the CDR3. Germline assignment: CDR1 KGHSH and CDR2 LQKENI. The CDR3 sequence: CASSPGVDGYTF. The DNA for the CDR3 is TGTGCCAGCTCACCCGGGGTGGATGGCTACACCTTC. The full variable domain, completed using reference TRBV18 and TRBJ1-2, is NAGVMQNPRHLVRRRGQEARLRCSPMKGHSHVYWYRQLPEEGLKFMVYLQKENIIDESGMPKERFSAEFPKEGPSILRIQQVVRGDSAAYFCASSPGVDGYTFGSGTRLTVV.

The chain recombines TRBV13 with TRBJ1-2; 7 bases align to TRBD1. The CDR3 has 16 amino acids. The V segment lost 5 bases and the J segment 3 bases; nucleotides outside the gene matches: 12. The germline V gene has CDR1 PRHDT and CDR2 FYEKMQ (reference sequence). The CDR3 nucleotides are TGTGCCAGCAGCGAAAGATACAGGGGCGCCTACTATGGCTACACCTTC. Its protein product is CASSERYRGAYYGYTF.

Points on this clone: Additional DNA sequences in this sample encode the identical CDR3. V gene TRBV5-1 combines with J gene TRBJ1-2, with TRBD1 matching 9 bases. CDR1 SGHRS and CDR2 YFSETQ come from the germline V gene. The CDR3 has 14 residues. J gave up 3 bases and V 2 bases, and 2 bases lay outside the gene matches. In nucleotides, the CDR3 is TGCGCCAGCAGCTTACAGGGGGCGGACTATGGCTACACCTTC. This codes for CASSLQGADYGYTF.

The chain joins TRBV5-1 to TRBJ2-3, with 12 bases matching TRBD2. CDR3 size: 18 residues. V lost 4 bases and J lost 0; bases outside the gene matches: 9. The germline CDR1 and CDR2 sequences are SGHRS and YFSETQ. CDR3 amino acids: CASSPRGGTSGSTDTQYF. CDR3 DNA: TGCGCCAGCAGCCCCAGGGGGGGGACTAGCGGGAGCACAGATACGCAGTATTTT. Combining the CDR3 with reference TRBV5-1 and TRBJ2-3 gives the whole variable domain KAGVTQTPRYLIKTRGQQVTLSCSPISGHRSVSWYQQTPGQGLQFLFEYFSETQRNKGNFPGRFSGRQFSNSRSEMNVSTLELGDSALYLCASSPRGGTSGSTDTQYFGPGTRLTVL.

This chain connects TRBV27 to TRBJ1-5; D is uncertain. V was pared by 1 base and J by 0 bases, with 7 bases between. This CDR3 region has 15 residues. Germline V gene lookup returns CDR1 MNHEY and CDR2 SMNVEV (reference sequence). The CDR3 DNA sequence: TGTGCCAGCAGTTTATTGCGGGGTAGCAATCAGCCCCAGCATTTT. Its protein product is CASSLLRGSNQPQHF.

This clone was observed a single time. The chain is built from TRBV11-1 and TRBJ1-5; TRBD1 might be the D (5 bases). The V and J ends lost 1 base and 2 bases respectively, with 9 bases between them. The CDR3 spans 15 residues. Looked up from germline, CDR1 is SGHAT and CDR2 is FQDESV (reference sequence). DNA for the CDR3: TGTGCCAGCAGCTTAGGACCGGGGGGCAATCAGCCCCAGCATTTT. Amino acids: CASSLGPGGNQPQHF.

This clone was observed a few times. This chain connects TRBV7-2 to TRBJ2-7; 8 bases line up with TRBD1. Germline V gives CDR1 SGHTA, CDR2 FQGNSA. This CDR3 spans 14 amino acids. V gave up 5 bases and J gave up 0 bases; unmatched junction bases: 3. The CDR3 sequence is CASSPGTGSYEQYF. The CDR3 nucleotides are TGTGCCAGCAGCCCGGGGACAGGCTCCTACGAGCAGTACTTC.

The sample holds one count of this clone. The J gene is TRBJ1-1, the V gene TRBV5-1, with 8 positions matching TRBD1. The V segment lost 6 bases and the J segment 4 bases; nucleotides outside the gene matches: 8. The CDR3 length is 14 residues. CDR1 and CDR2 (germline): SGHRS, YFSETQ. CDR3 in DNA: TGCGCCAGCACCCAGGGGGCGCGGGGCACTGAAGCTTTCTTT. This sequence encodes CASTQGARGTEAFF.

V is TRBV7-2 and J is TRBJ2-7; the D gene is possibly TRBD1 (5 bases). There are 13 residues in the CDR3. Per the germline V gene, CDR1 is SGHTA and CDR2 is FQGNSA. Trimming shortened V by 7 bases and J by 5 bases, and 15 bases separated the two germline ends. The chain's CDR3 is CASKRRGLDEQYF. DNA for the CDR3: TGTGCCAGCAAGAGAAGGGGTTTGGACGAGCAGTACTTC.

The chain combines TRBV28 with TRBJ1-5, with a possible D match to TRBD1 (6 bases). The V and J ends lost 4 bases and 0 bases respectively, with 10 bases between them. CDR1 and CDR2 from the germline V gene are MDHEN and SYDVKM. This CDR3 is built from 15 residues. CDR3 nucleotides: TGTGCCAGCAGTTCAGGACAGTATAGCAATCAGCCCCAGCATTTT. Its translation is CASSSGQYSNQPQHF.

The chain combines TRBV6-5 with TRBJ2-1, with a weak D call TRBD2 (6 bases). The CDR3 length is 13 residues. The germline V and J ends were trimmed by 0 bases and 9 bases, with 9 bases remaining between them. Germline V gives CDR1 MNHEY, CDR2 SVGAGI. The CDR3 coding sequence is TGTGCCAGCAGTTACTCGATGGGGGGTGAGCAGTTCTTC. As protein: CASSYSMGGEQFF.

This clone has only a few counts. The V and J genes are TRBV10-3 and TRBJ1-2; D gene unclear. Looked up from germline, CDR1 is ENHRY and CDR2 is SYGVKD. Trimming took off 8 bases at V and 7 bases at J, with 17 bases between the two ends. This CDR3 contains 13 residues. The CDR3 is CAIVEDPSTGYTF. The CDR3 region has the DNA TGTGCCATCGTGGAGGACCCTAGTACTGGCTACACCTTC.

This chain joins TRBV6-5 and TRBJ2-7; 8 nucleotides match TRBD1. This CDR3 is 14 amino acids long. Germline trimming cut 2 bases from V and 3 bases from J; bases unmatched to any gene: 3. CDR1 is MNHEY and CDR2 is SVGAGI in the germline V gene. CDR3 DNA sequence: TGTGCCAGCAGTTACGGGGGGACAGGCTACGAGCAGTACTTC. Translated: CASSYGGTGYEQYF.

The chain combines TRBV7-6 with TRBJ2-7; D might be TRBD1 (6 bases). The CDR3 has 16 amino acids. With 1 base removed from V and 6 bases from J, the gap between germline ends came to 19 bases. Germline-derived CDR1 and CDR2 are SGHVS and FNYEAQ. The CDR3 coding sequence is TGTGCCAGCAGCTTAGGGGGGTACAGGGAATGGGGCGAGCAGTACTTC. Its translation is CASSLGGYREWGEQYF.

The rearrangement uses TRBV3-1 (or the pseudogene TRBV3-2) and TRBJ1-2; unclear D gene. Germline V gene lookup returns CDR1 LGHDT and CDR2 YNNKEL (reference sequence). V lost 3 bases to trimming and J lost 4 bases, with 12 bases between them. The length of the CDR3 is 14 residues. The CDR3 spells CASSHKAGSYGYTF. As DNA, the CDR3 is TGTGCCAGCAGCCATAAGGCGGGCTCCTATGGCTACACCTTC.

The rearrangement joins TRBV5-1 to TRBJ2-1, with no clear D. The CDR3 length is 14 residues. The V and J ends lost 4 bases and 1 base respectively, with 9 bases between them. Germline CDR1 and CDR2: SGHRS and YFSETQ. This chain's CDR3 is CASSLQASYNEQFF. The CDR3 DNA is TGCGCCAGCAGCCTCCAAGCATCCTACAATGAGCAGTTCTTC.